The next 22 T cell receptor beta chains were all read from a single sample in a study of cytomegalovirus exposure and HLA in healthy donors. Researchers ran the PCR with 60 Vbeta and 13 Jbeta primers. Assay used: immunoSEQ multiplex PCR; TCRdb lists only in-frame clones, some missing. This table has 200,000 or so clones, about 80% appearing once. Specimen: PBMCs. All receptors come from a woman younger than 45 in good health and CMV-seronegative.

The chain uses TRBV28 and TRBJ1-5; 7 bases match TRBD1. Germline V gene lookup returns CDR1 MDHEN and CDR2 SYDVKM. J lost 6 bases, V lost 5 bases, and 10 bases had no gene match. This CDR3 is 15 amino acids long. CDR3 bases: TGTGCCAGCAGTAGACCGACAGGGCGGTTTCAGCCCCAGCATTTT. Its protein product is CASSRPTGRFQPQHF.

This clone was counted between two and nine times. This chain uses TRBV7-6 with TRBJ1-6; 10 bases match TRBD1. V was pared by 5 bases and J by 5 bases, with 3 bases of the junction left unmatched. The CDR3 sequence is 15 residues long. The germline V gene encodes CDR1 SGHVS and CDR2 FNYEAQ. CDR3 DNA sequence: TGTGCCAGCAGCACGGGACAGGGGAATAATTCACCCCTCCACTTT. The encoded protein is CASSTGQGNNSPLHF.

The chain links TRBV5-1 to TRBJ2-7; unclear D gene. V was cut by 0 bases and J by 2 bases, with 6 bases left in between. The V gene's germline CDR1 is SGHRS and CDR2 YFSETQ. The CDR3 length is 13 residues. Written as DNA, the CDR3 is TGCGCCAGCAGCTTGGACAGCCCCTACGAGCAGTACTTC. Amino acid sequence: CASSLDSPYEQYF.

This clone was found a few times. The CDR3 DNA is TGTGCCAGCAGTGAAGAATTGTCGGGGGGGGGCTCCTACGAGCAGTACTTC. Translation: CASSEELSGGGSYEQYF. J is TRBJ2-7 and V is TRBV6-1; 8 bases fit TRBD2. The germline CDR1 and CDR2 sequences are MNHNS and SASEGT. The CDR3 has 17 amino acids. Trimming cost V 1 base and J 0 bases; bases outside gene matches: 8.

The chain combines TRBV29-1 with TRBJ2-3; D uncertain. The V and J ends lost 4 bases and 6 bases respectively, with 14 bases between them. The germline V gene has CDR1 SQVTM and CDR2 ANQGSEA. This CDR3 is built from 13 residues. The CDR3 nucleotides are TGCAGCGTTGTGAGACTTAACACGGATACGCAGTATTTT. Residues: CSVVRLNTDTQYF.

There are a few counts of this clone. CDR3: CASSLWDRGSYEQYF. The DNA for the CDR3 is TGTGCCAGCAGCTTGTGGGACAGGGGCTCCTACGAGCAGTACTTC. The chain joins TRBV5-4 to TRBJ2-7; 10 nucleotides align to TRBD1. CDR3 length: 15 amino acids. From germline, CDR1 is SGHNT and CDR2 YYREEE (reference sequence). The V and J ends lost 1 base and 0 bases, in that order; junction bases with no gene match: 1.

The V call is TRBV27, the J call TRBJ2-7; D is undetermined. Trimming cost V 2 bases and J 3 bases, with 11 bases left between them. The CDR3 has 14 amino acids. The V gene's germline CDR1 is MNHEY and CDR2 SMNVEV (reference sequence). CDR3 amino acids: CASSLQAFGYEQYF. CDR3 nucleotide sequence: TGTGCCAGCAGTTTACAGGCTTTCGGCTACGAGCAGTACTTC.

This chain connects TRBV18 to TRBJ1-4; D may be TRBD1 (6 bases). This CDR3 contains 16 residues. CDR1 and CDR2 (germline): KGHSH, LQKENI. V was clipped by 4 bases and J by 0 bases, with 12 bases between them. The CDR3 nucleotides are TGTGCCAGCTCACGAACGGGACACTCAACTAATGAAAAACTGTTTTTT. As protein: CASSRTGHSTNEKLFF.

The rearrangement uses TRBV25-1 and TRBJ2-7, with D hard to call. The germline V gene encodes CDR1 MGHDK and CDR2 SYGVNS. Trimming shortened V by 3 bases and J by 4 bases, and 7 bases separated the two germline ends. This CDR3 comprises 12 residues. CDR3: CASSEGLYEQYF. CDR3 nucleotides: TGTGCCAGCAGTGAGGGCCTTTACGAGCAGTACTTC.

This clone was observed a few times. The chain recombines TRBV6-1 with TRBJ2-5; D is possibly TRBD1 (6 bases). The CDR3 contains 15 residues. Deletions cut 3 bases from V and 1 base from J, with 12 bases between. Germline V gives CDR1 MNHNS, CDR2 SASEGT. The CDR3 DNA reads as TGTGCCAGCAGTGATCCTAGGGGGACCCAAGAGACCCAGTACTTC. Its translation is CASSDPRGTQETQYF.

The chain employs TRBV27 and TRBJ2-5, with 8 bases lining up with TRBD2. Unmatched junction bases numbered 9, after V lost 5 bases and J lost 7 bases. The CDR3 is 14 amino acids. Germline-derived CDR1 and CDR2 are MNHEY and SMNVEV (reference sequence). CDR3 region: CASSLGGTRGTQYF. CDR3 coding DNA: TGTGCCAGCAGTCTTGGGGGGACTAGGGGGACCCAGTACTTC.

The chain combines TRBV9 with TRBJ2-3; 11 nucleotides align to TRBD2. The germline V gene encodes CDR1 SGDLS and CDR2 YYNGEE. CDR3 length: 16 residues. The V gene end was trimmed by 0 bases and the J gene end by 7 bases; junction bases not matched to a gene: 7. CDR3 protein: CASSVAGGTSGYTQYF. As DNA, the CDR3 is TGTGCCAGCAGCGTAGCCGGGGGGACTAGCGGATATACGCAGTATTTT.

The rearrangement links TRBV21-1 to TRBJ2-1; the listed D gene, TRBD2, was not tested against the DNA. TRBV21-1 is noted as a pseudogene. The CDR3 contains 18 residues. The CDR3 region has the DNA TGTGCCAGCAGCGAAAGGGTCGGGAGGAAGGAACACTACAATGAGCAGTTCTTC. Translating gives CASSERVGRKEHYNEQFF.

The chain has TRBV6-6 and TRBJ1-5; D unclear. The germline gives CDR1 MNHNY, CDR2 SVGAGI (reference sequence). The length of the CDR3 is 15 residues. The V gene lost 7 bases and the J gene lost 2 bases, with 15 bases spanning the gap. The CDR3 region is CASTTGFRGNQPQHF. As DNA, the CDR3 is TGTGCCAGCACCACGGGGTTCCGCGGCAATCAGCCCCAGCATTTT.

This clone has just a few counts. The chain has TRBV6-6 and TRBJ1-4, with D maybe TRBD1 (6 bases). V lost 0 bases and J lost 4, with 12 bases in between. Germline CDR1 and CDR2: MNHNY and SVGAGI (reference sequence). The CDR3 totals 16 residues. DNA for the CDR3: TGTGCCAGCAGTTACTCATACAGGGTTCATAATGAAAAACTGTTTTTT. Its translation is CASSYSYRVHNEKLFF.

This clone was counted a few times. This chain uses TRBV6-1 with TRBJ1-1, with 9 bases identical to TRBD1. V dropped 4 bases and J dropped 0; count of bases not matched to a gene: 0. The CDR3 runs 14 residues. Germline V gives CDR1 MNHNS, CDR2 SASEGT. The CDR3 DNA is TGTGCCAGCAGTGGGGACAGGGTGAACACTGAAGCTTTCTTT. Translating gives CASSGDRVNTEAFF.

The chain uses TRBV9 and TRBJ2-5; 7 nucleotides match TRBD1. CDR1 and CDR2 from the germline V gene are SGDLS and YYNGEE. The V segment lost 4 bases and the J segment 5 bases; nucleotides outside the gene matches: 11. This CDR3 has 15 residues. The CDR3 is CASSSRYGQDETQYF. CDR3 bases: TGTGCCAGCAGCTCTCGATACGGACAGGACGAGACCCAGTACTTC.

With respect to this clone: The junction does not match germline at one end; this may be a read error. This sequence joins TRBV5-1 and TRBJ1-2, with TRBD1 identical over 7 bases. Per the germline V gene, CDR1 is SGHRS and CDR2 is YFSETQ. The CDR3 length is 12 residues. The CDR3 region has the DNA TGCGCCAGCAGCTTGGCAGGGGGAGGCTACCCCTTC. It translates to CASSLAGGGYPF.

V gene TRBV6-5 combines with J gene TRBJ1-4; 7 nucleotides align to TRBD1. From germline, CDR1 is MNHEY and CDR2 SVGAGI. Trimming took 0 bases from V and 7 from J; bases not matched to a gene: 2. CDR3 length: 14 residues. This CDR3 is CASSYSTGFEKLFF. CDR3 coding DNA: TGTGCCAGCAGTTACTCGACAGGGTTTGAAAAACTGTTTTTT.

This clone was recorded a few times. The CDR3 region has the DNA TGTGCCAGTAGGGGGGACAGTCACCAAGAGACCCAGTACTTC. The encoded protein is CASRGDSHQETQYF. V is TRBV19 and J is TRBJ2-5; 7 nucleotides align to TRBD1. This CDR3 has 14 residues. Looked up from germline, CDR1 is LNHDA and CDR2 is SQIVND (reference sequence). Trimming took 6 bases from V and 0 from J; bases not matched to a gene: 4.

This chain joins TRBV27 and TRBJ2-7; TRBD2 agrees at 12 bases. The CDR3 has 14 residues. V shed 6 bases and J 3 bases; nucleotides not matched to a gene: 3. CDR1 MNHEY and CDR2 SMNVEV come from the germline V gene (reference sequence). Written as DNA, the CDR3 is TGTGCCAGCAGCGGACTAGCGGGAATCTACGAGCAGTACTTC. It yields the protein CASSGLAGIYEQYF.

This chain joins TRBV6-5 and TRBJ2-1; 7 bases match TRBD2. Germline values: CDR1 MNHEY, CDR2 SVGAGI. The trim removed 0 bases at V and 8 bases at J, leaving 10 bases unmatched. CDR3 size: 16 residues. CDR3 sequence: CASSYSIGGRAYEQFF. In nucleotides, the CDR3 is TGTGCCAGCAGTTACTCAATCGGCGGGAGAGCATATGAGCAGTTCTTC.